A selection of T cell receptor beta chains follows, all from one sample in a study of cytomegalovirus exposure and HLA in healthy donors. Clones were sequenced by immunoSEQ multiplex PCR, and TCRdb holds only the in-frame ones, with some missing. The sample contains some 130,000 clones, 70% of which appear only once. The source material was PBMCs. These receptors were collected from a woman aged 55-70 years in good health and CMV-seropositive. The CDR3 runs from the conserved cysteine through the conserved F or W. A D gene is named only where the DNA matches it firmly. Rows may omit the clone size; those that give it use once, few, many or a size class.

J gene,D gene,V gene,clone size,CDR3 protein,CDR3 DNA
TRBJ2-7,TRBD1,TRBV28,-,CASSSTGGGSYEQYF,TGTGCCAGCAGCTCAACAGGGGGAGGATCCTACGAGCAGTACTTC
TRBJ2-5,-,TRBV18,-,CASSPAETQYF,TGTGCCAGCTCACCGGCAGAGACCCAGTACTTC
TRBJ1-2,TRBD1,TRBV20-1,few,CSAQGIDGYTF,TGCAGTGCACAGGGGATTGATGGCTACACCTTC
TRBJ1-4,-,TRBV10-3,-,CAISAFIGSNEKLFF,TGTGCCATCAGTGCGTTCATCGGGTCGAATGAAAAACTGTTTTTT
TRBJ1-1,TRBD1,TRBV5-1,-,CASSKDRARTEAFF,TGCGCCAGCAGCAAGGACAGGGCGCGGACTGAAGCTTTCTTT
TRBJ2-3,TRBD1,TRBV6-1,-,CASRGTGTQSAQYF,TGTGCCAGCAGAGGGACAGGGACACAGTCGGCGCAGTATTTT
TRBJ2-1,-,TRBV28,few,CASSKLGEQFF,TGTGCCAGCAGTAAACTAGGTGAGCAGTTCTTC
TRBJ2-1,-,TRBV2,-,CASSDNFEQFF,TGTGCCAGCAGTGACAATTTTGAGCAGTTCTTC
TRBJ1-5,-,TRBV5-1,-,CASSLEGVVSQPQHF,TGCGCCAGCAGCTTGGAGGGGGTAGTAAGTCAGCCCCAGCATTTT
TRBJ1-6,-,TRBV4-1,-,CASSQVPSVTVNSPLHF,TGCGCCAGCAGCCAAGTCCCAAGCGTGACAGTTAATTCACCCCTCCACTTT
TRBJ2-1,TRBD2,TRBV5-1,-,CASSLVGEGYNEQFF,TGCGCCAGCAGCTTGGTGGGGGAGGGGTACAATGAGCAGTTCTTC
TRBJ2-1,TRBD2,TRBV25-1,-,CASSGPGTSAYPGQFF,TGTGCCAGCAGTGGTCCAGGGACTAGCGCCTATCCGGGGCAGTTCTTC
TRBJ2-1,-,TRBV6-1,few,CASRGDWDEQFF,TGTGCCAGCAGGGGTGACTGGGATGAGCAGTTCTTC
TRBJ1-1,-,TRBV19,-,CASSIGQNTEAFF,TGTGCCAGTAGTATAGGACAGAACACTGAAGCTTTCTTT
TRBJ2-5,-,TRBV20-1,-,CSAYDRSAQYF,TGCAGTGCTTATGACAGATCCGCCCAGTACTTC
TRBJ2-3,TRBD2,TRBV10-1,-,CASSTSGGSTDTQYF,TGCGCCAGCAGCACTAGCGGAGGGAGCACAGATACGCAGTATTTT
TRBJ2-1,-,TRBV7-3,-,CASSLGGAPSEQFF,TGTGCCAGCAGCTTGGGGGGGGCGCCGAGTGAGCAGTTCTTC
TRBJ2-3,-,TRBV5-1,-,CASSPALGPSTDTQYF,TGCGCCAGCAGCCCCGCCCTGGGCCCTAGCACAGATACGCAGTATTTT
TRBJ1-1,-,TRBV5-1,-,CASSLEAGVGTEAFF,TGCGCCAGCAGCTTGGAGGCAGGGGTGGGCACTGAAGCTTTCTTT
TRBJ1-2,TRBD1,TRBV6-1,-,CASRNTGGAESYTF,TGTGCCAGCAGAAACACAGGGGGCGCCGAAAGCTACACCTTC
TRBJ1-2,TRBD1,TRBV6-1,-,CASSGTGNYGYTF,TGTGCCAGCAGTGGGACAGGGAACTATGGCTACACCTTC
TRBJ1-5,-,TRBV11-2,-,CASSLESGGTQHF,TGTGCCAGCAGCTTAGAATCCGGGGGGACCCAGCATTTT
TRBJ1-1,-,TRBV28,few,CASRNTGNTEAFF,TGTGCCAGCAGGAATACAGGGAACACTGAAGCTTTCTTT
TRBJ1-5,TRBD1,TRBV28,-,CASRNELTGKPQHF,TGTGCCAGCAGGAACGAACTGACAGGGAAGCCCCAGCATTTT
TRBJ1-4,TRBD1,TRBV11-2,-,CASSSSRDREEKLFF,TGTGCCAGCAGCTCCAGTCGGGACAGGGAGGAAAAACTGTTTTTT
TRBJ1-4,TRBD1,TRBV11-2,-,CASSLGTGGNEKLFF,TGTGCCAGCAGCTTAGGGACAGGGGGCAATGAAAAACTGTTTTTT
TRBJ1-1,-,TRBV5-1,-,CASSSRTANTEAFF,TGCGCCAGCAGCTCTCGGACAGCGAACACTGAAGCTTTCTTT
TRBJ1-3,-,TRBV10-1,-,CASSPTGSPGNTIYF,TGCGCCAGCAGTCCTACAGGGAGCCCGGGAAACACCATATATTTT
TRBJ2-7,TRBD1,TRBV30,once,CAWTFPGTERYEQYF,TGTGCCTGGACCTTCCCCGGGACAGAGAGATACGAGCAGTACTTC
TRBJ1-5,-,TRBV2,-,CASSAKQAGQPQHF,TGTGCCAGCAGCGCGAAACAAGCGGGGCAGCCCCAGCATTTT
TRBJ2-1,-,TRBV28,-,CASSLWSPTGIGEQFF,TGTGCCAGCAGTTTATGGTCCCCGACAGGAATAGGTGAGCAGTTCTTC
TRBJ1-5,-,TRBV19,-,CASSPILGRGQPQHF,TGTGCCAGTAGTCCTATCCTAGGGAGGGGTCAGCCCCAGCATTTT
TRBJ1-5,-,TRBV28,few,CASSHQQGHQPQHF,TGTGCCAGCAGTCACCAACAGGGTCATCAGCCCCAGCATTTT
TRBJ2-7,TRBD2,TRBV28,-,CASREIGHGGDEQYF,TGTGCCAGCAGGGAGATAGGACATGGGGGGGACGAGCAGTACTTC
TRBJ1-1,-,TRBV2,-,CAILLGSTSEAFF,TGTGCCATACTTCTTGGGAGTACCAGTGAAGCTTTCTTT
TRBJ1-2,-,TRBV28,-,CASSLYPEGGANYGYTF,TGTGCCAGCAGTTTATACCCCGAGGGGGGGGCTAACTATGGCTACACCTTC
TRBJ2-5,TRBD1,TRBV4-2,-,CASSQEGGTGPETQYF,TGTGCCAGCAGCCAAGAGGGAGGGACAGGGCCAGAGACCCAGTACTTC
TRBJ2-5,TRBD2,TRBV5-1,-,CASSLSGSPETQYF,TGCGCCAGCAGCTTGAGCGGGAGTCCAGAGACCCAGTACTTC
TRBJ2-1,-,TRBV5-6,-,CASSLVGSSYNEQFF,TGTGCCAGCAGCTTGGTCGGGAGCTCCTACAATGAGCAGTTCTTC
TRBJ1-5,-,TRBV6-1,-,CASSEQISNQPQHF,TGTGCCAGCAGTGAACAGATTAGCAATCAGCCCCAGCATTTT
TRBJ2-1,-,TRBV7-2,-,CASSLAGGGSYNEQFF,TGTGCCAGCAGCTTAGCGGGAGGTGGCTCCTACAATGAGCAGTTCTTC
TRBJ2-3,-,TRBV12-5,-,CASGPGLLTDTQYF,TGTGCTAGTGGTCCGGGACTTCTCACAGATACGCAGTATTTT
TRBJ1-2,-,TRBV25-1,-,CASSVGTAGYGYTF,TGTGCCAGCAGTGTCGGTACAGCAGGCTATGGCTACACCTTC
TRBJ1-2,TRBD1,TRBV30,-,CAWTPGGVYGYTF,TGTGCCTGGACCCCAGGGGGCGTTTATGGCTACACCTTC
TRBJ1-2,-,TRBV5-1,-,CASSSGMLDYGYTF,TGCGCCAGCAGCTCGGGGATGCTAGACTATGGCTACACCTTC
TRBJ1-2,-,TRBV29-1,-,CSVEGGDGYTF,TGCAGCGTTGAAGGGGGGGATGGCTACACCTTC
TRBJ1-1,-,TRBV5-1,-,CASSFIVGRDTEAFF,TGCGCCAGCAGCTTTATCGTGGGGAGGGACACTGAAGCTTTCTTT
TRBJ2-3,TRBD1,TRBV10-3,few,CAISGGQGWTDTQYF,TGTGCCATCAGTGGGGGACAGGGTTGGACAGATACGCAGTATTTT
TRBJ1-1,-,TRBV19,-,CASKQGGVNTEAFF,TGTGCCAGTAAACAGGGTGGGGTGAACACTGAAGCTTTCTTT
TRBJ2-1,TRBD2,TRBV5-1,-,CASSETSRSENEQFF,TGCGCCAGCAGCGAGACTAGCAGGAGCGAGAATGAGCAGTTCTTC